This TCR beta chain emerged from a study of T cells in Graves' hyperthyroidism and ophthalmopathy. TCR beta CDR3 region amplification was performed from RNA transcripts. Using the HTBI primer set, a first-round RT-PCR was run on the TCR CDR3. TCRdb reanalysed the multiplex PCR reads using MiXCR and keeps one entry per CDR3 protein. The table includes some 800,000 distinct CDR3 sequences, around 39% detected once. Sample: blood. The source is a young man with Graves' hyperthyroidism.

The CDR3 spells CASSVTTSGKETQYF. The CDR3 DNA sequence: TGTGCCAGTAGTGTAACGACTAGCGGGAAAGAGACCCAGTACTTC. The chain joins TRBV19 to TRBJ2-5; 11 bases line up with TRBD2. Germline trimming cut 5 bases from V and 3 bases from J; bases unmatched to any gene: 5. Germline V gene sequence: CDR1 LNHDA, CDR2 SQIVND (reference sequence). The CDR3 extends over 15 amino acids. Full variable domain (outside the CDR3, taken from reference TRBV19 and TRBJ2-5): DGGITQSPKYLFRKEGQNVTLSCEQNLNHDAMYWYRQDPGQGLRLIYYSQIVNDFQKGDIAEGYSVSREKKESFPLTVTSAQKNPTAFYLCASSVTTSGKETQYFGPGTRLLVL.